The TCR beta chain under discussion was sequenced for a study of tissue T cells after allogeneic stem cell transplantation. For the study at large: Tissue samples with histologically apparent lymphocytes on H&E review were prioritized for sequencing. Study outcomes and limitations: Anatomically similar tissues had similar TCR repertoires within each patient. In patients and mice, blood and spleen missed much of tissue repertoire.

This CDR3 has 13 amino acids. Trimming removed 2 bases from V and 2 bases from J, with 6 bases in between. Germline loops: CDR1 MNHEY, CDR2 SVGAGI. Details on this clone: The antigen remains unidentified.

CDR3 sequences, V/J genes, frequencies and template counts came from survey-depth TCRbeta sequencing. TCRdb's copy holds only in-frame clones and misses some; the assay was immunoSEQ multiplex PCR. The sample contains approximately 6,100 clones, under 75% of which appear only once. The clonotype comes from a woman aged 18-49 years with breast cancer. Sequences were derived from duodenum tissue, sampled at autopsy. The V gene is TRBV6-5, the J gene TRBJ2-5, with D possibly being TRBD2 (5 bases). The CDR3 region is CASSYPGQETQYF. DNA for the CDR3: TGTGCCAGCAGTTACCCGGGACAAGAGACCCAGTACTTC.